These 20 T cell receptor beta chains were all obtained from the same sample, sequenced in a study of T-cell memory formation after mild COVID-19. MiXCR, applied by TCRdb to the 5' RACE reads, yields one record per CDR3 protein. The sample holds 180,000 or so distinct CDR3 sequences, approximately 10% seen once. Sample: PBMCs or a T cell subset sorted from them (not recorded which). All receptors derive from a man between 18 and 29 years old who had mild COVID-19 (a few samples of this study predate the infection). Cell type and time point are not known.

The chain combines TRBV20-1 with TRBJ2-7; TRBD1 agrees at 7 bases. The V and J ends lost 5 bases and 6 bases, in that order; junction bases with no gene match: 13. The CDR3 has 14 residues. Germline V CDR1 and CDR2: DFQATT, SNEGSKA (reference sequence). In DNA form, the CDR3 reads TGCAGTGCTGCCGACAGGGTAATTAAGAGCGAGCAGTACTTC. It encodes CSAADRVIKSEQYF.

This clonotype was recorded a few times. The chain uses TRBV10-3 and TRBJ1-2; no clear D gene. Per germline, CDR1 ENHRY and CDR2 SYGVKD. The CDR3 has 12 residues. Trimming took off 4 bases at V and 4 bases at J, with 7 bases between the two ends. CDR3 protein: CAISGERYGYTF. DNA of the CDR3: TGTGCCATCAGTGGGGAACGCTATGGCTACACCTTC.

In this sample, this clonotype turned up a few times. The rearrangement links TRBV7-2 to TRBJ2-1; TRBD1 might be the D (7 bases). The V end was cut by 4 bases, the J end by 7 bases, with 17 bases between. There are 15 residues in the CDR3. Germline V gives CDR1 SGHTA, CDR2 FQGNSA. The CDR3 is CASSSMGRTGNEQFF. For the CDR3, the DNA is TGTGCCAGCAGCTCCATGGGGAGGACAGGTAATGAGCAGTTCTTC.

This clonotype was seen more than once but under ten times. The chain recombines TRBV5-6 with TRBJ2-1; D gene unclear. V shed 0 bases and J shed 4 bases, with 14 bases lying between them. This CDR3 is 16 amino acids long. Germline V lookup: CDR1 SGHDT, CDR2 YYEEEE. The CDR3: CASSLGLGSTYNEQFF. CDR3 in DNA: TGTGCCAGCAGCTTGGGGTTGGGGTCGACTTACAATGAGCAGTTCTTC.

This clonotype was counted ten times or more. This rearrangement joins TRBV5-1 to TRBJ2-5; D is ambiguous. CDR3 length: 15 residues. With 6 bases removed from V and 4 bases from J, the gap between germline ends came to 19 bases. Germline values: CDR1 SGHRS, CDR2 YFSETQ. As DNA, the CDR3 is TGCGCCAGCACCGAAGGACGCCCGTCGGCAGAGACCCAGTACTTC. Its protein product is CASTEGRPSAETQYF.

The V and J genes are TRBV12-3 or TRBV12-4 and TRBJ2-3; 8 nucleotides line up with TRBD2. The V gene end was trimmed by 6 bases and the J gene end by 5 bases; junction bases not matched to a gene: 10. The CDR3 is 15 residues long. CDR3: CASSLSGARGDTQYF. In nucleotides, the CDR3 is TGTGCCAGCAGCCTTAGCGGGGCACGGGGAGATACGCAGTATTTT.

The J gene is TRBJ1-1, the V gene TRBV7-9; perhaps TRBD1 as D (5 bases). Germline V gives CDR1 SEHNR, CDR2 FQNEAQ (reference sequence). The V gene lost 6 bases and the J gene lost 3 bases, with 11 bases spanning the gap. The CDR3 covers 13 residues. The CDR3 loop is CASRGGRDTEAFF. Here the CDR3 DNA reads TGTGCCAGCAGGGGGGGTCGGGACACTGAAGCTTTCTTT. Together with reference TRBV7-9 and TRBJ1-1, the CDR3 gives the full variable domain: DTGVSQNPRHKITKRGQNVTFRCDPISEHNRLYWYRQTLGQGPEFLTYFQNEAQLEKSRLLSDRFSAERPKGSFSTLEIQRTEQGDSAMYLCASRGGRDTEAFFGQGTRLTVV.

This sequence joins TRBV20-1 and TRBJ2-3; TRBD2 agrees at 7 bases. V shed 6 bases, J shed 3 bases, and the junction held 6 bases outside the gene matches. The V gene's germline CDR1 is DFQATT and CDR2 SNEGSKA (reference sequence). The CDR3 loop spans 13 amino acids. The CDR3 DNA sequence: TGCAGTGCCGGGGACTATCGTACAGATACGCAGTATTTT. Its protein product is CSAGDYRTDTQYF.

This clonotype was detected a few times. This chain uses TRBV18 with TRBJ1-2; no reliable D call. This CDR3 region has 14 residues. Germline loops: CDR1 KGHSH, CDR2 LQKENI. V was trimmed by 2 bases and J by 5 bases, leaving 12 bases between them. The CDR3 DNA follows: TGTGCCAGCTCACCAAATAGGCCGGAGTATGGCTACACCTTC. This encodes CASSPNRPEYGYTF.

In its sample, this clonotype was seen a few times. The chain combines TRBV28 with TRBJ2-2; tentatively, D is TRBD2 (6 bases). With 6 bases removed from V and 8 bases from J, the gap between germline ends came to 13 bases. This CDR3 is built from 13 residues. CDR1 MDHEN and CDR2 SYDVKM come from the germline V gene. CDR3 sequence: CASRSRGGGELFF. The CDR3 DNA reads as TGTGCCAGCAGGTCGCGGGGAGGAGGGGAGCTGTTTTTT.

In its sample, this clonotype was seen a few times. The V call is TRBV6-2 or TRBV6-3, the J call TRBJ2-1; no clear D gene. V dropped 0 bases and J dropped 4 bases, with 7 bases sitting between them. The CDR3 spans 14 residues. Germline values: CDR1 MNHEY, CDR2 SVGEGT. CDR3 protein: CASSYSGRYNEQFF. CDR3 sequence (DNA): TGTGCCAGCAGTTACTCGGGCAGATACAATGAGCAGTTCTTC.

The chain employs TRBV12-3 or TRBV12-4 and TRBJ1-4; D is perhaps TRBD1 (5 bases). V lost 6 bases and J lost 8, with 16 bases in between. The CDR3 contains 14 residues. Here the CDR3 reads CASSERGEGEKLFF. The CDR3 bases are TGTGCCAGCAGCGAGAGAGGGGAAGGAGAAAAACTGTTTTTT.

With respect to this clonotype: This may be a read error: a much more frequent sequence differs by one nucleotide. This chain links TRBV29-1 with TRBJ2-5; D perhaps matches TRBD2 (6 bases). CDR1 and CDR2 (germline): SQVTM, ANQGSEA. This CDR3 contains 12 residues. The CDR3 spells CSVTPGVETKYF. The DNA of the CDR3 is TGCAGCGTCACCCCGGGGGTTGAGACCAAGTACTTC.

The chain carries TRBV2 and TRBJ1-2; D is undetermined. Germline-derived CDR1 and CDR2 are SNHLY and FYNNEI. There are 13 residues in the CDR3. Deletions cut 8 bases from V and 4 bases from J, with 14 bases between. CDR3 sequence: CASGQNPTYGYTF. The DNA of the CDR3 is TGTGCCAGCGGGCAGAATCCGACCTATGGCTACACCTTC.

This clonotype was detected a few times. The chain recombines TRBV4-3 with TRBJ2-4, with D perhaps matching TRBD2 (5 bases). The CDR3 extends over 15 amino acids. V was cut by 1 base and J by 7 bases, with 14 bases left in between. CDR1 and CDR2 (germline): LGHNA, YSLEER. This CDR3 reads CASSQAQPEGNIQYF. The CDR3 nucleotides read TGCGCCAGCAGCCAAGCACAGCCAGAGGGCAACATTCAGTACTTC.

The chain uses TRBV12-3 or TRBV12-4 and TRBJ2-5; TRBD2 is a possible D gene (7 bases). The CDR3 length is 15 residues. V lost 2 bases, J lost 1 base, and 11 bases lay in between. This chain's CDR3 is CASSLLGGPQETQYF. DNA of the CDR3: TGTGCCAGCAGTTTACTGGGGGGGCCCCAAGAGACCCAGTACTTC.

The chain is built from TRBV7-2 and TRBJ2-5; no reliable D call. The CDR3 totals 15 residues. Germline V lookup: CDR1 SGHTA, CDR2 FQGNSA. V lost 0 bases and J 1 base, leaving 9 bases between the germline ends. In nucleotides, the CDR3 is TGTGCCAGCAGCTTAGCAAGGAACCGCCAAGAGACCCAGTACTTC. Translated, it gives CASSLARNRQETQYF. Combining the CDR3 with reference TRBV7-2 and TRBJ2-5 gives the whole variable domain GAGVSQSPSNKVTEKGKDVELRCDPISGHTALYWYRQSLGQGLEFLIYFQGNSAPDKSGLPSDRFSAERTGGSVSTLTIQRTQQEDSAVYLCASSLARNRQETQYFGPGTRLLVL.

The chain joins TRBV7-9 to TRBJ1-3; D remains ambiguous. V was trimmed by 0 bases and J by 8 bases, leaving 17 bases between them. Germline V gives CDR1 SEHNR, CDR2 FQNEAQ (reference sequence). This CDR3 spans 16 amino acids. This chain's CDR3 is CASSLAGQAGRHTIYF. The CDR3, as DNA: TGTGCCAGCAGCTTAGCGGGCCAAGCGGGAAGGCACACCATATATTTT. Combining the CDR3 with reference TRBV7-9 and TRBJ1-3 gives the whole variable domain DTGVSQNPRHKITKRGQNVTFRCDPISEHNRLYWYRQTLGQGPEFLTYFQNEAQLEKSRLLSDRFSAERPKGSFSTLEIQRTEQGDSAMYLCASSLAGQAGRHTIYFGEGSWLTVV.

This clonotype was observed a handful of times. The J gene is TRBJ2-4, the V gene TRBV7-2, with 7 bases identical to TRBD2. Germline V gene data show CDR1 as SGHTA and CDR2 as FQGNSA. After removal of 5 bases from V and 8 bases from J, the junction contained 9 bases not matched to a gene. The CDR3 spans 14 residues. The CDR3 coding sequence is TGTGCCAGCAGCCGTAGAGGCGGGAGAGACATTCAGTACTTC. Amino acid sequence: CASSRRGGRDIQYF.

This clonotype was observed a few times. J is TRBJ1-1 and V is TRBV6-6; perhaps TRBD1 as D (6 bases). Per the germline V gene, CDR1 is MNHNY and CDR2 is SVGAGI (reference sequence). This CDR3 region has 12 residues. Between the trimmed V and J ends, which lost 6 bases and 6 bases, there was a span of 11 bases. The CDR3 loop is CASSPQGSEAFF. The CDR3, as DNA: TGTGCCAGCAGCCCACAGGGTTCTGAAGCTTTCTTT.